The 12 T cell receptor beta chains below all came from one sample that was sequenced in a study of human CD8 memory T cell subsets. Preparation of the TCR beta libraries relied on UMI-labeled 5' RACE. One entry per CDR3 protein, without DNA, is what TCRdb gives after re-calling the 5' RACE reads. The table for this sample gives thousands of distinct CDR3 sequences. What was sequenced was CD8+ effector memory T cells (TEM) sorted from PBMCs. Subset: effector memory CD8 T cells, CCR7- CD45RO+ CD95+. All receptors derive from a human donor in good health.

This clonotype is classed as medium-sized by frequency. This chain joins TRBV4-2 and TRBJ2-1; TCRdb proposes TRBD2, but this gene call is untestable without DNA. The CDR3 runs 18 residues. Germline-derived CDR1 and CDR2 are LGHNA and YNFKEQ. CDR3 in amino acids: CASSQGGSLAGVYNEQFF.

The J gene is TRBJ2-3, the V gene TRBV30; absent DNA, TCRdb's TRBD2 call cannot be checked. The CDR3 loop spans 14 amino acids. Germline assignment: CDR1 GTSNPN and CDR2 SVGIG (reference sequence). The CDR3: CAWSWVSGTDTQYF.

Judged by frequency, this clonotype is medium-sized. J is TRBJ2-5 and V is TRBV5-5; TCRdb indicates TRBD1, and absent DNA this call remains unverified. The CDR3 loop spans 17 amino acids. Germline V gene data show CDR1 as SGHKS and CDR2 as YYEKEE (reference sequence). The CDR3 spells CASSLGILGGAGETQYF.

The chain recombines TRBV5-6 with TRBJ2-1; TCRdb's D call, TRBD1, is unchecked because there is no DNA. The germline gives CDR1 SGHDT, CDR2 YYEEEE. CDR3 length equals 12 residues. CDR3 residues: CASSPGGPEQFF.

The chain has TRBV5-1 and TRBJ2-7; the TCRdb D gene call, TRBD2, has no DNA to confirm it. This CDR3 comprises 13 residues. The germline V gene encodes CDR1 SGHRS and CDR2 YFSETQ. CDR3: CASSLASGYEQYF.

The rearrangement links TRBV5-6 to TRBJ2-1; the D call from TCRdb, TRBD1, cannot be confirmed without DNA. The CDR3 has 13 amino acids. Germline V CDR1 and CDR2: SGHDT, YYEEEE. The CDR3 loop reads CASSLGPGGAQFF.

This chain uses TRBV19 with TRBJ2-1; the D gene TCRdb calls, TRBD1, cannot be checked with no DNA. The CDR3 contains 14 residues. The germline V gene has CDR1 LNHDA and CDR2 SQIVND (reference sequence). The chain's CDR3 is CASSPRAGWNEQFF.

The chain uses TRBV20-1 and TRBJ2-1; the D call from TCRdb, TRBD2, cannot be confirmed without DNA. Germline V gives CDR1 DFQATT, CDR2 SNEGSKA (reference sequence). CDR3 length: 14 amino acids. This CDR3 is CSAGSGNSYNEQFF.

This rearrangement joins TRBV15 to TRBJ1-2; TCRdb's D call, TRBD1, is unchecked because there is no DNA. This CDR3 has 15 amino acids. Germline V gene sequence: CDR1 LNHNV, CDR2 YYDKDF (reference sequence). The CDR3 here is CATSRLGQTNYGYTF.

The rearrangement uses TRBV24-1 and TRBJ2-2. This CDR3 has 12 amino acids. Per germline, CDR1 KGHDR and CDR2 SFDVKD. The CDR3 protein is CATSDMYGELFF.

The chain recombines TRBV11-2 with TRBJ1-1. There are 12 residues in the CDR3. In germline, CDR1 is SGHAT, CDR2 FQNNGV. CDR3 region: CASSLINTEAFF.

The chain uses TRBV5-1 and TRBJ2-7. Germline-derived CDR1 and CDR2 are SGHRS and YFSETQ. The CDR3 length is 12 residues. CDR3 sequence: CASSQANDEQYF. Full variable domain (remainder filled in from reference TRBV5-1 and TRBJ2-7): KAGVTQTPRYLIKTRGQQVTLSCSPISGHRSVSWYQQTPGQGLQFLFEYFSETQRNKGNFPGRFSGRQFSNSRSEMNVSTLELGDSALYLCASSQANDEQYFGPGTRLTVT.